A single TCR beta chain is shown here with its context. Its antigen is currently unknown. The germline V gene has CDR1 DFQATT and CDR2 SNEGSKA (reference sequence). The CDR3 has 14 amino acids. V lost 6 bases, J lost 7 bases, and 21 bases lay in between. The data derive from a study of blood T cells in healthy people across ages. Turning to the study itself: Template switching retrieved approximately one barcoded beta molecule for each two T cells. Study observations and caveats: The recorded TCR beta diversity per million T cells decreased in a roughly linear manner with age.

Aged about 6 to 100, donors were systemically healthy Caucasians from Russia. Every donor provided ten milliliters of peripheral blood. Combining a sample-barcoded 5' primer with a J-beta primer mix, a second PCR ran for 7 to 11 cycles. TCRdb reprocessed the 5' RACE reads via MiXCR and lists one record per CDR3 protein. The table records about 1.6 million distinct CDR3 sequences, 30% to 40% of them present only once. The sequence derives from a woman aged 30 to 39 in good health. Sample: blood. This chain uses TRBV20-1 with TRBJ1-2, with D possibly matching TRBD1 (5 bases). CDR3 nucleotide sequence: TGCAGTGCCAGGAGCAGGGTTCTTGGGACTGGCTACACCTTC. Its translation is CSARSRVLGTGYTF.